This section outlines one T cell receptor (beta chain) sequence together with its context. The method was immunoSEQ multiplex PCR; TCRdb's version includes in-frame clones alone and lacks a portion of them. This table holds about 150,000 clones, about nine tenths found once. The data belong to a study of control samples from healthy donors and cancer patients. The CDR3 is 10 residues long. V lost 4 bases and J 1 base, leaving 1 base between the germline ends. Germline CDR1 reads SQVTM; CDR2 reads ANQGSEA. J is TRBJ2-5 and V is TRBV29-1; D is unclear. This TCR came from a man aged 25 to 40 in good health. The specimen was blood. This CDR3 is CSVGQETQYF. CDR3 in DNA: TGCAGCGTTGGCCAAGAGACCCAGTACTTC.